Each of the 25 T cell receptor beta chains below was sequenced from the same sample in a study of T cells after posttransplantation cyclophosphamide (dated by TCRdb to 2016 to 2018). The control cohort was about 10 patients given myeloablative marrow transplants with methotrexate plus a calcineurin inhibitor, sampled 1 year after transplant. The library relied on the immunoSEQ multiplex PCR assay. The table was pulled from immuneACCESS by TCRdb, which kept in-frame rearrangements only. Such tables lose some clones; where checked, under half of the loss comes from unresolved V genes, and the rest has no known cause. Here the sample has some 16,000 clones; approximately 84% occur a single time. Around 5% of the sample goes to the ten largest clones. The sample here was PBMCs, taken 371 days after allogeneic stem cell transplant with calcineurin inhibitor and methotrexate. Receptors were obtained from a male patient under 35 who received an allogeneic stem cell transplant from a related donor, was CMV-positive, and had no GVHD. After a transplant, some of the T cells may come from the graft donor.

The rearrangement joins TRBV11-2 to TRBJ2-1; 11 positions match TRBD2. The CDR3 covers 16 residues. After removal of 5 bases from V and 3 bases from J, the junction contained 6 bases not matched to a gene. Germline loops: CDR1 SGHAT, CDR2 FQNNGV. CDR3 nucleotides: TGTGCCAGCAGCCCAAATAGCGGGAGGGTCTACAATGAGCAGTTCTTC. Its protein product is CASSPNSGRVYNEQFF.

The chain combines TRBV10-2 with TRBJ2-1; TRBD2 might be the D (6 bases). Trimming left V 6 bases short and J 2 bases short, with 20 bases between. In germline, CDR1 is WSHSY, CDR2 SAAADI. This CDR3 region has 17 residues. CDR3 nucleotides: TGCGCCAGCAGAGGAGGGTGGGGGACGGGGACCTACAATGAGCAGTTCTTC. Encoded protein: CASRGGWGTGTYNEQFF.

The chain uses TRBV6-4 and TRBJ2-1; D is unresolved. Germline V gene data show CDR1 as MRHNA and CDR2 as SNTAGT. With 6 bases removed from V and 9 bases from J, the gap between germline ends came to 15 bases. The CDR3 sequence is 13 residues long. The CDR3 spells CASSYQRSSEQFF. The CDR3 DNA follows: TGTGCCAGCAGCTATCAACGGAGTAGTGAGCAGTTCTTC.

The rearrangement links TRBV9 to TRBJ2-1; 9 bases are a match to TRBD2. From germline, CDR1 is SGDLS and CDR2 YYNGEE. This CDR3 spans 15 amino acids. Trimming removed 3 bases from V and 9 bases from J; junction bases left unmatched: 10. The CDR3 DNA reads TGTGCCAGCAGCGAAAAAGCGGGAGGTCACCGTGAGCAGTTCTTC. This translates into CASSEKAGGHREQFF. The full variable domain, its missing parts supplied by reference TRBV9 and TRBJ2-1, is DSGVTQTPKHLITATGQRVTLRCSPRSGDLSVYWYQQSLDQGLQFLIQYYNGEERAKGNILERFSAQQFPDLHSELNLSSLELGDSALYFCASSEKAGGHREQFFGPGTRLTVL.

This sequence joins TRBV28 and TRBJ1-2; TRBD1 agrees at 10 bases. Germline V lookup: CDR1 MDHEN, CDR2 SYDVKM. The CDR3 has 15 amino acids. The trim removed 6 bases at V and 3 bases at J, leaving 7 bases unmatched. CDR3 protein: CASRLRQGAYYGYTF. In DNA, the CDR3 is TGTGCCAGCAGGTTAAGACAGGGGGCTTACTATGGCTACACCTTC.

This clone came up a few times. The rearrangement links TRBV19 to TRBJ2-3; 10 bases align to TRBD1. Losses at the gene ends were 4 bases for V and 3 bases for J; bases not matched to a gene: 4. The CDR3 runs 15 residues. The germline V gene has CDR1 LNHDA and CDR2 SQIVND (reference sequence). The CDR3 loop is CASSRQGAKTDTQYF. The CDR3 DNA reads TGTGCCAGTAGTAGACAGGGGGCGAAAACAGATACGCAGTATTTT.

This clone was observed a single time. The gene calls are TRBV2 and TRBJ1-2; no definite D call. The CDR3 length is 12 residues. Trimming took 7 bases from V and 2 from J, leaving 8 bases between them. The germline CDR1 and CDR2 sequences are SNHLY and FYNNEI. CDR3 DNA: TGTGCCAGCACCAGGCAGAACTATGGCTACACCTTC. Translated: CASTRQNYGYTF. The whole variable domain, remainder taken from reference TRBV2 and TRBJ1-2, is EPEVTQTPSHQVTQMGQEVILRCVPISNHLYFYWYRQILGQKVEFLVSFYNNEISEKSEIFDDQFSVERPDGSNFTLKIRSTKLEDSAMYFCASTRQNYGYTFGSGTRLTVV.

In its sample, this clone was seen once. The chain carries TRBV23-1 and TRBJ1-5; unclear D gene. TRBV23-1 is an ORF, with its function uncertain. V lost 0 bases and J 5 bases, leaving 17 bases between the germline ends. The CDR3 runs 17 residues. CDR3 sequence (DNA): TGCGCCAGCAGTCAATCGCCAGGAGGGTTTGGGCATCAGCCCCAGCATTTT. This translates into CASSQSPGGFGHQPQHF.

This clone was observed once. This chain joins TRBV11-2 and TRBJ2-7; 7 bases line up with TRBD1. V shed 5 bases, J shed 1 base, and the junction held 8 bases outside the gene matches. The CDR3 sequence is 15 residues long. Looked up from germline, CDR1 is SGHAT and CDR2 is FQNNGV. In nucleotides, the CDR3 is TGTGCCAGCAGCCCCCGCCGGGACAGATCCTACGAGCAGTACTTC. It yields the protein CASSPRRDRSYEQYF. Supplemented by reference TRBV11-2 and TRBJ2-7, the full variable domain reads EAGVAQSPRYKIIEKRQSVAFWCNPISGHATLYWYQQILGQGPKLLIQFQNNGVVDDSQLPKDRFSAERLKGVDSTLKIQPAKLEDSAVYLCASSPRRDRSYEQYFGPGTRLTVT.

The chain has TRBV19 and TRBJ1-5; maybe TRBD1 (6 bases). V was clipped by 4 bases and J by 7 bases, with 11 bases between them. The CDR3 length is 13 residues. From germline, CDR1 is LNHDA and CDR2 SQIVND (reference sequence). CDR3 nucleotide sequence: TGTGCCAGTAGTACAGGGGTGAGGCAGCCCCAGCATTTT. This gives the protein CASSTGVRQPQHF. The full variable domain, its missing parts supplied by reference TRBV19 and TRBJ1-5, is DGGITQSPKYLFRKEGQNVTLSCEQNLNHDAMYWYRQDPGQGLRLIYYSQIVNDFQKGDIAEGYSVSREKKESFPLTVTSAQKNPTAFYLCASSTGVRQPQHFGDGTRLSIL.

The chain carries TRBV4-3 and TRBJ2-3; 14 bases fit TRBD2. The germline V gene encodes CDR1 LGHNA and CDR2 YSLEER. The CDR3 consists of 17 residues. The ends lost 4 bases at V and 0 bases at J; junction bases unmatched: 3. Written as DNA, the CDR3 is TGCGCCAGCAGCCCGGGGACTAGCGGGAGTAGCACAGATACGCAGTATTTT. This codes for CASSPGTSGSSTDTQYF.

V gene TRBV19 combines with J gene TRBJ1-1, with TRBD1 as a possible D gene (5 bases). This CDR3 region has 15 residues. Germline CDR1 LNHDA, CDR2 SQIVND (reference sequence). The V and J ends lost 7 bases and 5 bases respectively, with 20 bases between them. CDR3 sequence (DNA): TGTGCCAGTACCCCTAGGACAAGGGGAGGAACTGAAGCTTTCTTT. Its protein product is CASTPRTRGGTEAFF.

The V call is TRBV6-4, the J call TRBJ2-5; D call uncertain. Looked up from germline, CDR1 is MRHNA and CDR2 is SNTAGT. The CDR3 extends over 9 amino acids. The V end lost 7 bases, the J end lost 5 bases, and 2 bases lay between the germline ends. CDR3 amino acids: CASTETQYF. The CDR3 nucleotides are TGTGCCAGCACGGAGACCCAGTACTTC.

The chain joins TRBV5-6 to TRBJ2-7; 7 bases agree with TRBD2. From germline, CDR1 is SGHDT and CDR2 YYEEEE. After removal of 0 bases from V and 5 bases from J, the junction contained 8 bases not matched to a gene. The CDR3 has 15 residues. The CDR3 loop is CASSLGPGGSDEQYF. CDR3 nucleotide sequence: TGTGCCAGCAGCTTGGGCCCGGGCGGGAGTGACGAGCAGTACTTC. The whole variable domain, remainder taken from reference TRBV5-6 and TRBJ2-7, is DAGVTQSPTHLIKTRGQQVTLRCSPKSGHDTVSWYQQALGQGPQFIFQYYEEEERQRGNFPDRFSGHQFPNYSSELNVNALLLGDSALYLCASSLGPGGSDEQYFGPGTRLTVT.

The genes are TRBV27 and TRBJ1-5; a weak D match, TRBD1 (5 bases). This CDR3 is built from 17 residues. Germline V gives CDR1 MNHEY, CDR2 SMNVEV (reference sequence). The V end lost 4 bases, the J end lost 0 bases, and 16 bases lay between the germline ends. CDR3 amino acids: CASSSGQGSYSNQPQHF. Written as DNA, the CDR3 is TGTGCCAGCAGTTCTGGGCAGGGTTCGTATAGCAATCAGCCCCAGCATTTT.

CDR3 residues: CASSLASGRYEQYF. In DNA, the CDR3 is TGCGCCAGCAGCTTGGCCAGCGGGAGATACGAGCAGTACTTC. The rearrangement joins TRBV5-1 to TRBJ2-7, with 8 bases aligning to TRBD2. This CDR3 spans 14 amino acids. Germline V gene data show CDR1 as SGHRS and CDR2 as YFSETQ. V dropped 0 bases and J dropped 4; count of bases not matched to a gene: 3.

V and J are TRBV30 and TRBJ1-1; TRBD1 agrees at 9 bases. The CDR3 runs to 17 residues. In germline, CDR1 is GTSNPN, CDR2 SVGIG (reference sequence). V lost 5 bases to trimming and J lost 0 bases; unmatched junction nucleotides: 13. The CDR3 DNA reads TGTGCCTGGGACTACAGAAAACAGGGGGCCATGAACACTGAAGCTTTCTTT. Translation gives CAWDYRKQGAMNTEAFF.

This rearrangement joins TRBV9 to TRBJ2-1, with 9 bases fitting TRBD2. Trimming took 5 bases from V and 9 from J; bases not matched to a gene: 6. This CDR3 contains 13 residues. CDR1 is SGDLS and CDR2 is YYNGEE in the germline V gene. The CDR3, as DNA: TGTGCCAGCAGGGCTAGCGGGAACAGTGAGCAGTTCTTC. It is translated as CASRASGNSEQFF.

The CDR3 DNA sequence: TGTGCCAGCAGCGGGGGACAGGGGGCCAATACTGAAGCTTTCTTT. As protein: CASSGGQGANTEAFF. The V gene is TRBV13, the J gene TRBJ1-1, with 12 nucleotides matching TRBD1. V was clipped by 5 bases and J by 5 bases; unmatched bases: 6. The CDR3 covers 15 residues. CDR1 PRHDT and CDR2 FYEKMQ come from the germline V gene (reference sequence).

The rearrangement links TRBV6-5 to TRBJ2-7, with 10 bases aligning to TRBD1. CDR1 and CDR2 from the germline V gene are MNHEY and SVGAGI. The CDR3 is 15 residues long. V was pared by 4 bases and J by 5 bases, with 8 bases of the junction left unmatched. The CDR3 nucleotides are TGTGCCAGCAGTTCCGGGACAGGGGAAAGCGACGAGCAGTACTTC. Translation: CASSSGTGESDEQYF.

The chain has TRBV7-3 and TRBJ1-5; TRBD1 agrees at 8 bases. CDR1 and CDR2 from the germline V gene are SGHTA and FQGTGA. The CDR3 spans 14 residues. The ends lost 10 bases at V and 4 bases at J; junction bases unmatched: 9. CDR3 loop: CAIYRGEGNQPQHF. DNA for the CDR3: TGTGCCATCTACAGGGGGGAGGGAAATCAGCCCCAGCATTTT.

This chain uses TRBV2 with TRBJ2-4; TRBD1 matches at 8 bases. Trimming cost V 6 bases and J 9 bases; bases outside gene matches: 7. This CDR3 is 13 amino acids long. Per germline, CDR1 SNHLY and CDR2 FYNNEI. The CDR3 here is CASRMDRAAIQYF. In DNA, the CDR3 is TGTGCCAGCAGGATGGACAGGGCAGCCATTCAGTACTTC.

The chain combines TRBV5-6 with TRBJ1-1; maybe TRBD1 (5 bases). CDR1 is SGHDT and CDR2 is YYEEEE in the germline V gene. CDR3 length equals 12 residues. V lost 1 base, J lost 5 bases, and 6 bases lay in between. The CDR3 DNA sequence: TGTGCCAGCAGCTTGAGGGGTACTGAAGCTTTCTTT. Its translation: CASSLRGTEAFF.

The chain links TRBV5-5 to TRBJ2-2; TRBD1 agrees at 7 bases. Germline assignment: CDR1 SGHKS and CDR2 YYEKEE (reference sequence). This CDR3 spans 16 amino acids. Trimming at V came to 4 bases and at J to 4 bases, leaving 10 bases not matched to a gene. The CDR3 reads CASSVSQGTFTGELFF. The CDR3 region has the DNA TGTGCCAGCAGCGTCTCACAGGGGACGTTCACCGGGGAGCTGTTTTTT. Full variable domain (missing parts from reference TRBV5-5 and TRBJ2-2): DAGVTQSPTHLIKTRGQQVTLRCSPISGHKSVSWYQQVLGQGPQFIFQYYEKEERGRGNFPDRFSARQFPNYSSELNVNALLLGDSALYLCASSVSQGTFTGELFFGEGSRLTVL.

This clone has just a few counts. The V and J genes are TRBV10-3 and TRBJ2-5; D is possibly TRBD2 (6 bases). V was clipped by 8 bases and J by 5 bases, with 15 bases between them. The germline V gene has CDR1 ENHRY and CDR2 SYGVKD. The CDR3 has 13 amino acids. The CDR3 coding sequence is TGTGCCATCTCCCGGGACTTAGGTGAGACCCAGTACTTC. It codes for CAISRDLGETQYF.